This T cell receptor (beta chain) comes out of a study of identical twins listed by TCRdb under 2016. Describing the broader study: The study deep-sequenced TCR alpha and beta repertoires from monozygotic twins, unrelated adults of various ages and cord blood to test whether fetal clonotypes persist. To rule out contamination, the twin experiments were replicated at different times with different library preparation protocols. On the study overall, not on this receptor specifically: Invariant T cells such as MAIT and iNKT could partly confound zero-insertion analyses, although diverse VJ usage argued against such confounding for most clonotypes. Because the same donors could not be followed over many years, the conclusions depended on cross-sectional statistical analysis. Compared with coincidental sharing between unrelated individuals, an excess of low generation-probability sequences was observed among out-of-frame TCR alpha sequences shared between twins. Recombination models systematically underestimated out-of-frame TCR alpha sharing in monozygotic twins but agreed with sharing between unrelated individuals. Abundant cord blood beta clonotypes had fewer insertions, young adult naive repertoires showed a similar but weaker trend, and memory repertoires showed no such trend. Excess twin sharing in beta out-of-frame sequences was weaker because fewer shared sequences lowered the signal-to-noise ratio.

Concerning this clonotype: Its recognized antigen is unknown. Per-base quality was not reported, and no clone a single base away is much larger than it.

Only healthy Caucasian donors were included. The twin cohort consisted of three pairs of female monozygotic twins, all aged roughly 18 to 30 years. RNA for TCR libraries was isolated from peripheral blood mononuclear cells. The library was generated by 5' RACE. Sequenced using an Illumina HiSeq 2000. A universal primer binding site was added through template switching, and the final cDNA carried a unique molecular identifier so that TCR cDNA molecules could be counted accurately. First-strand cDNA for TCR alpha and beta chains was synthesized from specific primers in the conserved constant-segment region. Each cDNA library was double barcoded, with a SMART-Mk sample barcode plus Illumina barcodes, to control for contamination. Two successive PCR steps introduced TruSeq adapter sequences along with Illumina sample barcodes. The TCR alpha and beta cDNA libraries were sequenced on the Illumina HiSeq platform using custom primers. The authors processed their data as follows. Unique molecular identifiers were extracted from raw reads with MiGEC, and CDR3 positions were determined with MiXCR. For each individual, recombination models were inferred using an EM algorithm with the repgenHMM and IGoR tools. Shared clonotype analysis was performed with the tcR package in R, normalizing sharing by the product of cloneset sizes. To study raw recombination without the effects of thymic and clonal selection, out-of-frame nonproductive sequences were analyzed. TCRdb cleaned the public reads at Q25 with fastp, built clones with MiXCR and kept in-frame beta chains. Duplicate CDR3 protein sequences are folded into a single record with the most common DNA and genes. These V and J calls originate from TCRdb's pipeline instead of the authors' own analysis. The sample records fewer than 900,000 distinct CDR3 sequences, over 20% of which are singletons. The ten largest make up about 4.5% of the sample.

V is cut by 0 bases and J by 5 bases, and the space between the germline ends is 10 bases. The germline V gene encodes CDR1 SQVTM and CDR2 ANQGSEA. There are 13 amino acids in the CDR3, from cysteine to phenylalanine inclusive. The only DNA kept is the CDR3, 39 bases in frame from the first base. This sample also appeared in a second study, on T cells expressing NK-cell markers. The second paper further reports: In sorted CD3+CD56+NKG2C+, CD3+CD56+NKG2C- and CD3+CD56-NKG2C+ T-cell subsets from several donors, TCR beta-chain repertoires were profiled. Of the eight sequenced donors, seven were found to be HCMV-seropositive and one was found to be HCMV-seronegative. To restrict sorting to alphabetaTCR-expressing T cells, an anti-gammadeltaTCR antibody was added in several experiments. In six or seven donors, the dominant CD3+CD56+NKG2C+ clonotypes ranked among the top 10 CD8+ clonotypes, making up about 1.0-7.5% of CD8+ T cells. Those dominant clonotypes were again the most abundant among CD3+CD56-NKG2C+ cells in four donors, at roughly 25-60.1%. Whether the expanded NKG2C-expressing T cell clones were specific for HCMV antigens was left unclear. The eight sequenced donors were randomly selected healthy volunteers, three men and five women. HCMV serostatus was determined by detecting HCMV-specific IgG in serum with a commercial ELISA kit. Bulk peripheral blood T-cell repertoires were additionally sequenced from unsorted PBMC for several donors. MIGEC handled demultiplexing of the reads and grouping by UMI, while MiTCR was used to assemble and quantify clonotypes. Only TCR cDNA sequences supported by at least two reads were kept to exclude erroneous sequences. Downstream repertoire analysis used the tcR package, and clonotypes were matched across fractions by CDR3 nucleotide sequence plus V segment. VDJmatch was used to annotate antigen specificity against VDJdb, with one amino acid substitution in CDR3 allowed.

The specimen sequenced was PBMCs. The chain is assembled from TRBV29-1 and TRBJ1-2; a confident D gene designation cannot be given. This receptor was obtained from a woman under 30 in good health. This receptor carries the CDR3 CSVEENGIYGYTF. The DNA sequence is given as TGCAGCGTTGAAGAAAATGGGATATATGGCTACACCTTC.